The text below deals with one T cell receptor beta chain. This entry is derived from a study of blood T cell repertoires in COVID-19. Study details: COVID-19 samples collected from the United States, Italy and Spain covered acute and convalescent phases. T cells, B-cell-depleted T cells, or PBMCs provided the cDNA or gDNA that served as material.

In the original analysis: Reference gene primer amplification gave estimated nucleated cell counts. TCRdb keeps only in-frame clones here, not all; method: immunoSEQ multiplex PCR. That table furnishes V, J and clone size, whereas the DNA furnished D and trimming. The sample holds over 70,000 clones, 82% seen once. Trimming cost V 2 bases and J 1 base, with 9 bases left between them. CDR1 is SGDLS, CDR2 YYNGEE, per germline. This CDR3 comprises 15 residues. V is TRBV9 and J is TRBJ2-2; possibly TRBD2 for D (6 bases). This TCR came from a woman aged 60-70 years with acute or convalescent COVID-19. The sequenced sample consisted of peripheral blood. CDR3 coding DNA: TGTGCCAGCAGCGTCCTAGCGCAGAACACCGGGGAGCTGTTTTTT. Its protein product is CASSVLAQNTGELFF.